The 20 T cell receptor beta chains reported below all come from one sample, sequenced in a study of beta chain features in type 1 diabetes. Sequenced material consisted of expressed TCRB transcripts (all of the isolated RNA was reverse transcribed). The repertoire was sequenced with immunoSEQ multiplex PCR; TCRdb's copy has only in-frame clones and lacks some. The sample carries roughly 450,000 clones, over 11% recorded once. Sequencing input: naive CD4+ T cells from blood. These TCRs come from a young man in good health.

V is TRBV15 and J is TRBJ2-7, with no clear D. V lost 6 bases and J 0 bases, leaving 15 bases between the germline ends. Germline assignment: CDR1 LNHNV and CDR2 YYDKDF (reference sequence). The CDR3 spans 15 residues. CDR3 sequence (DNA): TGTGCCACCAGTGTAGAGGTGGGTAGCTCCTACGAGCAGTACTTC. It specifies CATSVEVGSSYEQYF.

This clone was found a few times. Other DNA sequences in this sample translate to the same CDR3. The V and J genes are TRBV7-2 and TRBJ2-1, with D unresolved. V was trimmed by 1 base and J by 4 bases, leaving 2 bases between them. The germline CDR1 and CDR2 sequences are SGHTA and FQGNSA. This CDR3 has 12 residues. CDR3 nucleotide sequence: TGTGCCAGCAGCTTAGGGTACAATGAGCAGTTCTTC. This encodes CASSLGYNEQFF. The full variable domain, with the rest looked up from reference TRBV7-2 and TRBJ2-1, is GAGVSQSPSNKVTEKGKDVELRCDPISGHTALYWYRQSLGQGLEFLIYFQGNSAPDKSGLPSDRFSAERTGGSVSTLTIQRTQQEDSAVYLCASSLGYNEQFFGPGTRLTVL.

This clone was seen more than once but under ten times. The V gene is TRBV19, the J gene TRBJ2-3; 7 positions match TRBD2. The CDR3 is 13 residues long. Germline values: CDR1 LNHDA, CDR2 SQIVND (reference sequence). V shed 9 bases, J shed 3 bases, and the junction held 6 bases outside the gene matches. Here the CDR3 DNA reads TGTGCCAGCCACCAGCGGGGAACAGATACGCAGTATTTT. Translating it yields CASHQRGTDTQYF.

A few counts support this clone. The rearrangement uses TRBV29-1 and TRBJ2-3; possibly TRBD2 for D (6 bases). Germline V lookup: CDR1 SQVTM, CDR2 ANQGSEA. The CDR3 is 14 residues long. In DNA, the CDR3 is TGCAGTGCCGGAGGGCAGGCCGGCACAGATACGCAGTATTTT. Amino acids: CSAGGQAGTDTQYF.

This clone was seen a few times. J is TRBJ1-5 and V is TRBV30; D remains unclear. V shed 2 bases and J shed 3 bases, with 8 bases lying between them. The CDR3 has 13 amino acids. Germline V CDR1 and CDR2: GTSNPN, SVGIG (reference sequence). CDR3 nucleotide sequence: TGTGCCTGGAGTACGGCAGACAATCAGCCCCAGCATTTT. Translating it yields CAWSTADNQPQHF.

This clone was found a few times. V usage is TRBV6-6 and J usage is TRBJ2-5; no reliable D call. The length of the CDR3 is 13 residues. V lost 6 bases, J lost 2 bases, and 10 bases lay in between. Germline values: CDR1 MNHNY, CDR2 SVGAGI (reference sequence). Here the CDR3 DNA reads TGTGCCAGCAGCCCTCCCTCTCAAGAGACCCAGTACTTC. Its protein product is CASSPPSQETQYF.

This clone has ten or more counts. V usage is TRBV11-2 and J usage is TRBJ2-3; D is ambiguous. Looked up from germline, CDR1 is SGHAT and CDR2 is FQNNGV. Trimming took 11 bases from V and 2 from J, leaving 8 bases between them. The CDR3 covers 11 residues. The CDR3: CACKNTDTQYF. Here the CDR3 DNA reads TGTGCCTGTAAGAACACAGATACGCAGTATTTT.

The chain employs TRBV9 and TRBJ2-1, with TRBD2 matching 7 bases. The CDR3 loop spans 12 amino acids. CDR1 SGDLS and CDR2 YYNGEE come from the germline V gene. Trimming removed 1 base from V and 9 bases from J; junction bases left unmatched: 1. CDR3 nucleotide sequence: TGTGCCAGCAGCGTAACGGGGGGTGAGCAGTTCTTC. Translating gives CASSVTGGEQFF.

This clone showed up just a few times. The V and J genes are TRBV2 and TRBJ2-1; TRBD2 matches at 7 bases. Germline CDR1 SNHLY, CDR2 FYNNEI. Unmatched junction bases numbered 5, after V lost 8 bases and J lost 4 bases. The CDR3 contains 13 residues. CDR3 amino acids: CASHTSAYNEQFF. The CDR3 DNA reads as TGTGCCAGCCATACTAGCGCTTACAATGAGCAGTTCTTC.

The rearrangement links TRBV30 to TRBJ1-2, with a possible D match to TRBD1 (6 bases). The CDR3 runs to 12 residues. With 3 bases removed from V and 4 bases from J, the gap between germline ends came to 9 bases. Per germline, CDR1 GTSNPN and CDR2 SVGIG (reference sequence). This CDR3 reads CAWSPGAYGYTF. The DNA for the CDR3 is TGTGCCTGGAGCCCGGGGGCCTATGGCTACACCTTC.

CDR3: CAISESGRVSNQPQHF. CDR3 DNA: TGTGCCATCAGTGAGTCGGGCAGGGTTAGCAATCAGCCCCAGCATTTT. The rearrangement joins TRBV10-3 to TRBJ1-5; TRBD1 might be the D (5 bases). Trimming took 0 bases from V and 0 from J, leaving 9 bases between them. This CDR3 has 16 amino acids. CDR1 is ENHRY, CDR2 SYGVKD, per germline.

The chain couples TRBV5-6 to TRBJ1-1; 8 nucleotides line up with TRBD1. The V and J ends lost 4 bases and 0 bases, in that order; junction bases with no gene match: 5. The CDR3 extends over 15 amino acids. Germline lookup yields CDR1 SGHDT and CDR2 YYEEEE. The CDR3 loop reads CASSPQTGVNTEAFF. CDR3 nucleotide sequence: TGTGCCAGCAGCCCCCAGACAGGGGTGAACACTGAAGCTTTCTTT.

To note about this clone: One end of the junction is discordant with germline, which a read error may explain. The rearrangement joins TRBV7-9 to TRBJ1-1; D gene unclear. The CDR3 length is 14 residues. Germline CDR1 reads SEHNR; CDR2 reads FQNEAQ (reference sequence). The CDR3 sequence: CASSQEPLNTEAFF. CDR3 nucleotides: TGCGCCAGCAGCCAAGAGCCGTTGAACACTGAAGCTTTCTTT.

The CDR3 DNA sequence: TGTGCCACCATTCAGCGGGAGGGCCAGGGTGAGCAGTTCTTC. Amino acids: CATIQREGQGEQFF. This rearrangement joins TRBV15 to TRBJ2-1, with TRBD2 matching over 10 bases. The CDR3 contains 14 residues. CDR1 and CDR2 (germline): LNHNV, YYDKDF (reference sequence). V lost 7 bases to trimming and J lost 9 bases; unmatched junction nucleotides: 9.

The chain carries TRBV15 and TRBJ2-5; TRBD2 is a possible D gene (6 bases). The V gene's germline CDR1 is LNHNV and CDR2 YYDKDF (reference sequence). Between the trimmed V and J ends, which lost 0 bases and 2 bases, there was a span of 10 bases. The CDR3 is 15 amino acids. Here the CDR3 DNA reads TGTGCCACCAGCAGAGATCGTGGAGGGCAAGAGACCCAGTACTTC. Amino acid sequence: CATSRDRGGQETQYF.

The chain combines TRBV7-9 with TRBJ1-4; possible D gene TRBD1, 5 bases. Trimming left V 4 bases short and J 8 bases short, with 14 bases between. The CDR3 totals 14 residues. Germline values: CDR1 SEHNR, CDR2 FQNEAQ (reference sequence). The CDR3 coding sequence is TGTGCCAGCAGCTCAGGGAATGTTCGGGAAAAACTGTTTTTT. It codes for CASSSGNVREKLFF.

With respect to this clone: A read error may account for a junction end that differs from germline. This chain uses TRBV5-1 with TRBJ2-3; D remains unclear. CDR3 length: 14 amino acids. Per germline, CDR1 SGHRS and CDR2 YFSETQ. The CDR3 DNA sequence: TGTGCCAGCAGCTTGGGCCTAGTCACGGATACGCAGTATTTT. This sequence encodes CASSLGLVTDTQYF.

The chain has TRBV20-1 and TRBJ2-5; the match to TRBD2 covers 7 bases. Germline V gene data show CDR1 as DFQATT and CDR2 as SNEGSKA (reference sequence). The CDR3 covers 11 residues. The J segment lost 5 bases and the V segment lost 4 bases, leaving 1 base of the junction unmatched. The CDR3, as DNA: TGCAGTGCTAACGGGGGGGAGACCCAGTACTTC. As protein: CSANGGETQYF.

This clone has only a few counts. The V gene is TRBV9, the J gene TRBJ2-3; TRBD2 aligns across 11 bases. With V trimmed by 3 bases and J by 1 base, 4 bases remained unmatched. CDR3 size: 16 residues. Germline values: CDR1 SGDLS, CDR2 YYNGEE. For the CDR3, the DNA is TGTGCCAGCAGCGCACTGGGACTAGCGGGCACAGATACGCAGTATTTT. Protein sequence: CASSALGLAGTDTQYF.

This clone was seen only a few times. This CDR3 is CASSLERDEQFF. CDR3 sequence (DNA): TGTGCCAGCAGCTTAGAGCGAGATGAGCAGTTCTTC. The rearrangement links TRBV11-2 to TRBJ2-1; D gene uncertain. V lost 0 bases to trimming and J lost 8 bases, with 5 bases between them. The length of the CDR3 is 12 residues. CDR1 and CDR2 from the germline V gene are SGHAT and FQNNGV. Based on the CDR3 plus reference TRBV11-2 and TRBJ2-1, the full variable domain is EAGVAQSPRYKIIEKRQSVAFWCNPISGHATLYWYQQILGQGPKLLIQFQNNGVVDDSQLPKDRFSAERLKGVDSTLKIQPAKLEDSAVYLCASSLERDEQFFGPGTRLTVL.